This TCR beta chain was identified in a study of cytomegalovirus exposure and HLA in healthy donors. The wider study: A subsequent analysis stated that the 120 or so validation repertoires were run on the same platform as the roughly 700 first-cohort repertoires.

The validation cohort, a group of more than 100 subjects, included the donors and was separate from the approximately 680-subject first cohort. The table came from immunoSEQ multiplex PCR; TCRdb's copy has only in-frame clones and leaves some out. The profile shows about 160,000 clones, roughly 91% of them singletons. Germline trimming cut 5 bases from V and 2 bases from J; bases unmatched to any gene: 4. Germline assignment: CDR1 LNHNV and CDR2 YYDKDF (reference sequence). The CDR3 runs to 14 residues. The source of this sequence is a woman aged 18-29 years in good health and CMV-seropositive. The specimen sequenced was PBMCs. The rearrangement links TRBV15 to TRBJ2-3; 7 nucleotides match TRBD2. The CDR3 protein is CATSAGLITDTQYF. For the CDR3, the DNA is TGTGCCACCAGCGCGGGACTAATCACAGATACGCAGTATTTT.